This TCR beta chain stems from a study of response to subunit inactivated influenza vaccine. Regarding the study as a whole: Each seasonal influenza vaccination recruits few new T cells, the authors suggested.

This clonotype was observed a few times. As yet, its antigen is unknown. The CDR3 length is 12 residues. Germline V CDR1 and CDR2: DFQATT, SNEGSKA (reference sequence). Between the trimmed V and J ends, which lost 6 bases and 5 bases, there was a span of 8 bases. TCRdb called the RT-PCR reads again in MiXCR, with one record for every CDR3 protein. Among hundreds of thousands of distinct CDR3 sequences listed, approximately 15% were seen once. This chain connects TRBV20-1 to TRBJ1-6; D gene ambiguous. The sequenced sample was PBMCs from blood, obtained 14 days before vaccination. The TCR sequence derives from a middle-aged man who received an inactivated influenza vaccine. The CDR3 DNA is TGCAGTGCCAACAGAGATAATTCACCCCTCCACTTT. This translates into CSANRDNSPLHF.